The entry that follows covers one T cell receptor beta chain sequence. The CDR3 runs 16 residues. CDR1 SGHTA and CDR2 FQGNSA come from the germline V gene. Trimming shortened V by 3 bases and J by 1 base, and 13 bases separated the two germline ends. This entry comes from a study of blood T cell repertoires in COVID-19. Measured with immunoSEQ multiplex PCR; TCRdb has only the in-frame clones, and not every one. The table includes approximately 100,000 clones, roughly 85% detected once. The sequence derives from a man older than 75 with acute or convalescent COVID-19. Specimen: peripheral blood. This chain connects TRBV7-2 to TRBJ1-5, with D tentatively TRBD1 (6 bases). CDR3 sequence (DNA): TGTGCCAGCAGCTTGAATTCAGGGGCGAGCAATCAGCCCCAGCATTTT. This encodes CASSLNSGASNQPQHF.